What follows are 32 T cell receptor beta chains derived from one specimen sequenced in a study of OX40 agonist ivuxolimab in advanced cancers. Sequenced by immunoSEQ multiplex PCR; TCRdb stores in-frame clones only, minus some. Among about 58,000 clones listed, roughly nine tenths were seen once. The specimen was CD4+ or CD8+ T cells sorted from blood, collected in a trial of the OX40 agonist ivuxolimab. Receptors were obtained from an adult with an advanced solid tumor such as melanoma, head and neck, liver or kidney cancer.

This clone was detected once. This chain uses TRBV20-1 with TRBJ2-7; D is uncertain. CDR3 length: 11 amino acids. Germline V gives CDR1 DFQATT, CDR2 SNEGSKA (reference sequence). V was cut by 3 bases and J by 6 bases, with 9 bases left in between. The CDR3 sequence: CSASKRSEQYF. The DNA of the CDR3 is TGCAGTGCTAGTAAAAGAAGCGAGCAGTACTTC.

This chain links TRBV6-6 with TRBJ1-2; D is uncertain. Per the germline V gene, CDR1 is MNHNY and CDR2 is SVGAGI (reference sequence). The V gene lost 6 bases and the J gene lost 8 bases, with 25 bases spanning the gap. The CDR3 loop spans 16 amino acids. CDR3 nucleotide sequence: TGTGCCAGCAGATCCCTCCGCGAACACTTAAAACAGGGCTACACCTTC. Translation: CASRSLREHLKQGYTF.

CDR3: CASSPQWEGETQYF. CDR3 coding DNA: TGCGCCAGCAGCCCCCAGTGGGAGGGAGAGACCCAGTACTTC. The chain recombines TRBV5-1 with TRBJ2-5; the match to TRBD2 covers 7 bases. The V gene's germline CDR1 is SGHRS and CDR2 YFSETQ. V shed 4 bases, J shed 4 bases, and the junction held 7 bases outside the gene matches. This CDR3 region has 14 residues.

The CDR3 is CASSTGTGDSVGTEAFF. Here the CDR3 DNA reads TGTGCCAGTAGTACTGGGACAGGGGACTCGGTAGGCACTGAAGCTTTCTTT. J is TRBJ1-1 and V is TRBV19; 10 nucleotides align to TRBD1. The CDR3 spans 17 residues. CDR1 is LNHDA, CDR2 SQIVND, per germline (reference sequence). V lost 4 bases to trimming and J lost 4 bases; unmatched junction nucleotides: 12.

V is TRBV7-8 and J is TRBJ1-2, with 8 bases fitting TRBD1. CDR3 length equals 13 residues. V shed 2 bases, J shed 10 bases, and the junction held 6 bases outside the gene matches. Germline CDR1 and CDR2: SGHVS and FQNEAQ. CDR3: CASSLRTGIDYTF. In DNA form, the CDR3 reads TGTGCCAGCAGCTTAAGGACAGGGATTGACTACACCTTC. The full variable domain, its missing parts supplied by reference TRBV7-8 and TRBJ1-2, is GAGVSQSPRYKVAKRGQDVALRCDPISGHVSLFWYQQALGQGPEFLTYFQNEAQLDKSGLPSDRFFAERPEGSVSTLKIQRTQQEDSAVYLCASSLRTGIDYTFGSGTRLTVV.

The table lists this clone with a few counts. This sequence joins TRBV4-3 and TRBJ1-3; D unresolved. Germline lookup yields CDR1 LGHNA and CDR2 YSLEER. V was shortened by 3 bases and J by 0 bases, with 6 bases between the two germline ends. The CDR3 loop spans 14 amino acids. CDR3 sequence reads: CASSQFFSGNTIYF. DNA for the CDR3: TGCGCCAGCAGCCAGTTTTTCTCTGGAAACACCATATATTTT.

The V and J genes are TRBV18 and TRBJ1-5; D is unclear. The CDR3 has 13 residues. CDR1 is KGHSH, CDR2 LQKENI, per germline. The germline V and J ends were trimmed by 4 bases and 4 bases, with 8 bases remaining between them. In DNA form, the CDR3 reads TGTGCCAGCTCACTTTTGGATAATCAGCCCCAGCATTTT. Protein product: CASSLLDNQPQHF.

This clone occurred once. The J gene is TRBJ1-2, the V gene TRBV9; D possibly corresponds to TRBD1 (6 bases). The CDR3 covers 16 residues. Trimming pared 4 bases from V and 2 bases from J, leaving 18 bases between. CDR1 is SGDLS, CDR2 YYNGEE, per germline. CDR3 amino acids: CASSPGVDSSNYGYTF. CDR3 DNA: TGTGCCAGCAGCCCCGGGGTGGACAGCTCCAACTATGGCTACACCTTC.

Details on this clone: The sample contains more than one DNA sequence encoding this CDR3. The chain carries TRBV7-9 and TRBJ2-3, with D perhaps being TRBD1 or TRBD2 (5 bases each). V was cut by 5 bases and J by 4 bases, with 10 bases left in between. CDR3 size: 13 residues. Germline V gives CDR1 SEHNR, CDR2 FQNEAQ (reference sequence). DNA for the CDR3: TGTGCCAGCAGCCCGAGGGGTCCAGATACGCAGTATTTT. Translating it yields CASSPRGPDTQYF. Using reference TRBV7-9 and TRBJ2-3 for the parts outside the CDR3, the full variable domain is DTGVSQNPRHKITKRGQNVTFRCDPISEHNRLYWYRQTLGQGPEFLTYFQNEAQLEKSRLLSDRFSAERPKGSFSTLEIQRTEQGDSAMYLCASSPRGPDTQYFGPGTRLTVL.

The chain couples TRBV6-5 to TRBJ1-3; 8 nucleotides agree with TRBD1. Germline loops: CDR1 MNHEY, CDR2 SVGAGI. V was pared by 5 bases and J by 3 bases, with 3 bases of the junction left unmatched. The CDR3 extends over 14 amino acids. CDR3 region: CASSQGAGGNTIYF. The CDR3 DNA sequence: TGTGCCAGCAGTCAGGGGGCTGGTGGAAACACCATATATTTT.

The sample holds a few counts of this clone. This chain connects TRBV19 to TRBJ1-2; no firm D call. CDR1 and CDR2 (germline): LNHDA, SQIVND (reference sequence). V was pared by 4 bases and J by 2 bases, with 11 bases between. The CDR3 is made up of 14 amino acids. Here the CDR3 reads CASSTTGKNYGYTF. DNA for the CDR3: TGTGCCAGTAGTACCACCGGGAAAAACTATGGCTACACCTTC.

The chain couples TRBV7-3 to TRBJ2-3, with a tentative D call TRBD1 (5 bases). Germline V gene lookup returns CDR1 SGHTA and CDR2 FQGTGA. The CDR3 runs to 13 residues. V lost 5 bases, J lost 0 bases, and 6 bases lay in between. The CDR3 sequence: CASSRQSTDTQYF. CDR3 nucleotides: TGTGCCAGCAGCCGACAGAGCACAGATACGCAGTATTTT.

The chain links TRBV7-8 to TRBJ1-1; weak D call: TRBD1 (6 bases). V was pared by 1 base and J by 5 bases, with 11 bases between. The CDR3 length is 14 residues. Germline assignment: CDR1 SGHVS and CDR2 FQNEAQ. The CDR3 loop is CASSLGRGRTEAFF. CDR3 in DNA: TGTGCCAGCAGCTTAGGCCGGGGGCGGACTGAAGCTTTCTTT.

The chain has TRBV12-2 and TRBJ2-3; the table's TRBD2 call for D was not verified on the DNA. TRBV12-2 is flagged as a pseudogene. The CDR3 consists of 13 residues. Written as DNA, the CDR3 is TGTGCAAGTCGCTTCCCCGGCACAGATACGCAGTATTTT. Its protein product is CASRFPGTDTQYF.

The chain couples TRBV19 to TRBJ2-6; 7 bases agree with TRBD1. V lost 4 bases, J lost 2 bases, and 2 bases stayed unmatched. The CDR3 consists of 15 residues. Germline V gives CDR1 LNHDA, CDR2 SQIVND (reference sequence). The CDR3 region is CASSSQGAGANVLTF. CDR3 in DNA: TGTGCCAGTAGTAGTCAGGGGGCTGGGGCCAACGTCCTGACTTTC.

The chain is built from TRBV20-1 and TRBJ2-1; the D gene is possibly TRBD2 (6 bases). Trimming shortened V by 3 bases and J by 10 bases, and 7 bases separated the two germline ends. The V gene's germline CDR1 is DFQATT and CDR2 SNEGSKA (reference sequence). This CDR3 is 10 amino acids long. This CDR3 is CSARDYEQFF. The CDR3 DNA reads TGCAGTGCTAGGGACTACGAGCAGTTCTTC.

The V call is TRBV6-6, the J call TRBJ2-7, with 7 bases that match TRBD1. CDR3 length equals 14 residues. Germline V gene sequence: CDR1 MNHNY, CDR2 SVGAGI (reference sequence). Trimming at V came to 2 bases and at J to 2 bases, leaving 3 bases not matched to a gene. CDR3 protein: CASSYRQGPYEQYF. CDR3 nucleotide sequence: TGTGCCAGCAGTTACCGACAGGGACCCTACGAGCAGTACTTC.

This clone was detected only a few times. The chain has TRBV19 and TRBJ2-3, with 11 bases aligning to TRBD2. Losses at the gene ends were 2 bases for V and 2 bases for J; bases not matched to a gene: 6. The length of the CDR3 is 17 residues. Germline V gene sequence: CDR1 LNHDA, CDR2 SQIVND (reference sequence). CDR3 nucleotide sequence: TGTGCCAGTAGTATACTGACTAGCGGGAAGTACACAGATACGCAGTATTTT. It yields the protein CASSILTSGKYTDTQYF.

V gene TRBV28 combines with J gene TRBJ2-7, with a possible D match to TRBD2 (6 bases). There are 16 residues in the CDR3. V was trimmed by 4 bases and J by 0 bases, leaving 16 bases between them. Germline V gene data show CDR1 as MDHEN and CDR2 as SYDVKM. This chain's CDR3 is CASSSPSSAHSYEQYF. The CDR3 DNA follows: TGTGCCAGCAGTTCCCCCTCTAGCGCTCACTCCTACGAGCAGTACTTC.

V usage is TRBV9 and J usage is TRBJ2-5; 10 bases are shared with TRBD2. Germline CDR1 and CDR2: SGDLS and YYNGEE. The CDR3 runs 15 residues. J gave up 5 bases and V 4 bases, and 8 bases lay outside the gene matches. The CDR3 loop is CASSPIAGGNETQYF. The CDR3 DNA is TGTGCCAGCAGCCCCATAGCGGGAGGAAATGAGACCCAGTACTTC.

This clone was recorded once. V usage is TRBV19 and J usage is TRBJ1-1; the D gene is possibly TRBD1 (5 bases). V lost 2 bases, J lost 5 bases, and 12 bases lay in between. The CDR3 totals 14 residues. Germline V gene data show CDR1 as LNHDA and CDR2 as SQIVND (reference sequence). The CDR3 sequence is CASSIRREGTEAFF. Written as DNA, the CDR3 is TGTGCCAGTAGTATACGGAGGGAGGGGACTGAAGCTTTCTTT.

The chain couples TRBV28 to TRBJ2-2; 9 nucleotides align to TRBD2. Germline trimming cut 3 bases from V and 7 bases from J; bases unmatched to any gene: 9. This CDR3 has 16 residues. CDR1 is MDHEN and CDR2 is SYDVKM in the germline V gene. In DNA, the CDR3 is TGTGCCAGCAGTTTCAGGGCTAGCGGGGCCCGCGGGGAGCTGTTTTTT. This gives the protein CASSFRASGARGELFF.

This clone was recorded a few times. The chain combines TRBV30 with TRBJ1-1; D is unresolved. The V end lost 0 bases, the J end lost 11 bases, and 10 bases lay between the germline ends. This CDR3 has 11 residues. The germline V gene has CDR1 GTSNPN and CDR2 SVGIG (reference sequence). The CDR3 reads CAWSVREIAFF. The CDR3, as DNA: TGTGCCTGGAGTGTACGGGAGATCGCTTTCTTT.

This chain connects TRBV7-2 to TRBJ1-2; 7 bases fit TRBD1. Per the germline V gene, CDR1 is SGHTA and CDR2 is FQGNSA. The CDR3 runs to 13 residues. V trimming: 3 bases; J trimming: 4 bases; junction bases outside the gene matches: 2. CDR3 bases: TGTGCCAGCAGCTTGGACAGGCTCTATGGCTACACCTTC. As protein: CASSLDRLYGYTF.

The chain links TRBV9 to TRBJ2-5; D perhaps matches TRBD2 (6 bases). This CDR3 is built from 14 residues. Looked up from germline, CDR1 is SGDLS and CDR2 is YYNGEE. V lost 1 base, J lost 4 bases, and 11 bases lay in between. The CDR3, as DNA: TGTGCCAGCAGCGTAACGTACGGGAGAGAGACCCAGTACTTC. Amino acid sequence: CASSVTYGRETQYF.

The chain has TRBV18 and TRBJ2-3; D not resolved. V gave up 0 bases and J gave up 9 bases, with 10 bases separating them. The CDR3 is 13 residues long. Germline V lookup: CDR1 KGHSH, CDR2 LQKENI. The CDR3 reads CASSPPGRSTQYF. In DNA, the CDR3 is TGTGCCAGCTCACCACCGGGCCGCAGCACGCAGTATTTT.

The chain joins TRBV20-1 to TRBJ2-5; no reliable D call. V was shortened by 6 bases and J by 5 bases, with 10 bases between the two germline ends. This CDR3 is built from 11 residues. Germline CDR1 is DFQATT and CDR2 is SNEGSKA (reference sequence). CDR3 DNA sequence: TGCAGTGCCCCCCCCCGGGAGACCCAGTACTTC. Protein: CSAPPRETQYF.

This clone has just a few counts. Other DNA variants within this sample encode the same CDR3. CDR3: CASSLGQGETQYF. The CDR3 DNA reads as TGTGCCAGCAGCCTGGGACAGGGTGAGACCCAGTACTTC. The J gene is TRBJ2-5, the V gene TRBV5-6; 9 bases line up with TRBD1. Germline V gives CDR1 SGHDT, CDR2 YYEEEE. The ends lost 4 bases at V and 5 bases at J; junction bases unmatched: 3. The CDR3 consists of 13 residues.

The table lists this clone with a count of one. This chain uses TRBV28 with TRBJ1-2; TRBD1 matches at 7 bases. The J segment lost 0 bases and the V segment lost 6 bases, leaving 7 bases of the junction unmatched. The CDR3 runs 15 residues. CDR1 and CDR2 (germline): MDHEN, SYDVKM. CDR3 sequence reads: CASRPWDSTNYGYTF. Here the CDR3 DNA reads TGTGCCAGCAGACCCTGGGACAGCACTAACTATGGCTACACCTTC.

This chain links TRBV7-8 with TRBJ1-1, with 11 positions matching TRBD1. The CDR3 runs 16 residues. Germline V gene sequence: CDR1 SGHVS, CDR2 FQNEAQ. J lost 1 base, V lost 5 bases, and 6 bases had no gene match. The CDR3 bases are TGTGCCAGCAGCGGCCGGGACAGGGGGTCGAACACTGAAGCTTTCTTT. Translation gives CASSGRDRGSNTEAFF.

This rearrangement joins TRBV7-2 to TRBJ2-7; 9 nucleotides match TRBD1. Germline CDR1 and CDR2: SGHTA and FQGNSA. CDR3 length: 14 amino acids. V was pared by 1 base and J by 3 bases, with 1 base of the junction left unmatched. CDR3 amino acids: CASSLGGQGYEQYF. The CDR3, as DNA: TGTGCCAGCAGCTTAGGGGGACAGGGCTACGAGCAGTACTTC.

This chain links TRBV28 with TRBJ1-5, with TRBD1 identical over 9 bases. The CDR3 is 16 residues long. Germline V gene lookup returns CDR1 MDHEN and CDR2 SYDVKM. Germline trimming cut 3 bases from V and 6 bases from J; bases unmatched to any gene: 9. CDR3: CASSFRTGANSQPQHF. The DNA for the CDR3 is TGTGCCAGCAGTTTCCGGACAGGGGCAAATTCTCAGCCCCAGCATTTT.